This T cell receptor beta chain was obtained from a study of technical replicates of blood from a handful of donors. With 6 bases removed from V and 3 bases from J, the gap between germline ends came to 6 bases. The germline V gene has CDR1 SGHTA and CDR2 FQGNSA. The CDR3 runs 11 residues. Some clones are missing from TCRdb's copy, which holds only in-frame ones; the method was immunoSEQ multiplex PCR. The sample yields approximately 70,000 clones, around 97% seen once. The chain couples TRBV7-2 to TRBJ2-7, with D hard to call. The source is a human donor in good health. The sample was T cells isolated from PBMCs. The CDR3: CASSPNYEQYF. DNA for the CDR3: TGTGCCAGCAGTCCCAACTACGAGCAGTACTTC.